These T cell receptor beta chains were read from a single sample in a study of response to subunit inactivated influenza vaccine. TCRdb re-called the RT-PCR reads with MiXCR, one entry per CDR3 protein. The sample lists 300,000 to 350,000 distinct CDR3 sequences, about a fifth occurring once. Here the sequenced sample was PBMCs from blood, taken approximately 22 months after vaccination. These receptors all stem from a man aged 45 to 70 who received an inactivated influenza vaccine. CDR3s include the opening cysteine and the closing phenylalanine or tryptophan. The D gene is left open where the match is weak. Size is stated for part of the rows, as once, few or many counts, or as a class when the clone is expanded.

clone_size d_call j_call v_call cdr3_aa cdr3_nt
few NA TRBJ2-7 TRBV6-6 CASSYPDQYEQYF TGTGCCAGCAGTTACCCCGATCAGTACGAGCAGTACTTC
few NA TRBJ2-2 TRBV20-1 CSARDQGPGELFF TGCAGTGCTAGAGATCAAGGGCCCGGGGAGCTGTTTTTT
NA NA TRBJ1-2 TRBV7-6 CASSPRGVGNWGDYGYTF TGTGCCAGCAGCCCCCGTGGGGTCGGGAATTGGGGGGACTATGGCTACACCTTC
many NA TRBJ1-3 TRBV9 CASRSGGYTGNTIYF TGTGCCAGCAGGAGTGGCGGGTATACTGGAAACACCATATATTTT
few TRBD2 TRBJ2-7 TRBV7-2 CASSSLLAGDYEQYF TGTGCCAGCAGCTCACTTCTAGCGGGAGACTACGAGCAGTACTTC
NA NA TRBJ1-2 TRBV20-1 CSARDLRLDGYTF TGCAGTGCTAGAGATCTTCGTCTAGATGGCTACACCTTC
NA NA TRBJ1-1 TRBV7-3 CASSPGWGEAFF TGTGCCAGCAGTCCTGGTTGGGGGGAAGCTTTCTTT
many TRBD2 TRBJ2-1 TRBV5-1 CASSSSGGGLSEQFF TGCGCCAGCAGCTCGTCTGGCGGGGGTTTAAGTGAGCAGTTCTTC
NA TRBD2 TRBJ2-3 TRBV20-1 CSALWTSGNSDTQYF TGCAGTGCTCTTTGGACTAGCGGGAACTCAGATACGCAGTATTTT
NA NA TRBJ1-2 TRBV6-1 CASDENFRGSGYTF TGTGCCAGCGACGAGAACTTCAGGGGAAGTGGCTACACCTTC
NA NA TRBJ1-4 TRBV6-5 CASSSPGATNEKLFF TGTGCCAGCAGTTCCCCGGGTGCAACTAATGAAAAACTGTTTTTT
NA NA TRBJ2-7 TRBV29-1 CSVGWNPYEQYF TGCAGCGTTGGGTGGAACCCCTACGAGCAGTACTTC
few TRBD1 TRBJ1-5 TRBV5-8 CATGTGNQPQHF TGTGCCACCGGGACAGGGAATCAGCCCCAGCATTTT
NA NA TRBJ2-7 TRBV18 CASSTRERGEQYF TGTGCCAGCTCAACGCGCGAAAGGGGCGAGCAGTACTTC
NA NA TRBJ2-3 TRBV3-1 CASSQGLTATDTQYF TGTGCCAGCAGCCAAGGGCTGACCGCGACAGATACGCAGTATTTT
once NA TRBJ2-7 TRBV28 CASSLKGRPSYEQYF TGTGCCAGCAGTTTAAAGGGCCGGCCCTCCTACGAGCAGTACTTC
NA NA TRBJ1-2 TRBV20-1 CSATPGTPERGYTF TGCAGTGCAACGCCGGGGACGCCCGAAAGGGGCTACACCTTC
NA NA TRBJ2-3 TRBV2 CASSVWDGSTDTQYF TGTGCCAGCAGTGTGTGGGACGGGAGCACAGATACGCAGTATTTT
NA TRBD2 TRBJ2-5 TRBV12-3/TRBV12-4 CASSSTRGGAQDQYF TGTGCCAGCAGCTCAACCCGGGGGGGGGCCCAGGACCAGTACTTC
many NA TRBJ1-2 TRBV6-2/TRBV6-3 CASRSRVGYTF TGTGCCAGCAGGAGCAGGGTTGGCTACACCTTC
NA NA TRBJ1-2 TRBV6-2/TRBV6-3 CASSYPPGTSGYTF TGTGCCAGCAGTTATCCCCCAGGGACAAGCGGCTACACCTTC
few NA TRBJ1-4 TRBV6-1 CASGPINGKLFF TGTGCCAGCGGCCCCATCAATGGAAAACTGTTTTTT
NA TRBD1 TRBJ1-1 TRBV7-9 CASSLSAGGQNTEAFF TGTGCCAGCAGCTTATCGGCAGGGGGGCAGAACACTGAAGCTTTCTTT
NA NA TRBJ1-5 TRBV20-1 CSARLAAGSNQPQHF TGCAGTGCTAGGCTCGCAGCCGGGAGCAATCAGCCCCAGCATTTT
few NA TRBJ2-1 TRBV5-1 CASSLDSGQFSEQFF TGCGCCAGCAGCTTGGATTCCGGACAGTTTTCGGAGCAGTTCTTC
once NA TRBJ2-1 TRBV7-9 CASSSGTSRNEQFF TGTGCCAGCAGCTCGGGGACGTCCCGCAATGAGCAGTTCTTC
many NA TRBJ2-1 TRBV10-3 CAISESIAGSRSSYNEQFF TGTGCCATCAGTGAGTCGATAGCAGGGTCAAGGAGCTCCTACAATGAGCAGTTCTTC
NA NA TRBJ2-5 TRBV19 CASSMELAEETQYF TGTGCCAGTAGTATGGAACTAGCTGAAGAGACCCAGTACTTC
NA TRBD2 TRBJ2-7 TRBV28 CASSLGWRGGRRDYEQYF TGTGCCAGCAGTTTGGGGTGGCGGGGGGGTCGTCGGGACTACGAGCAGTACTTC
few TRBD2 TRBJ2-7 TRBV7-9 CASSSLAGGTYEQYF TGTGCCAGCAGCTCCCTAGCGGGGGGGACCTACGAGCAGTACTTC
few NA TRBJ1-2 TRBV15 CATSRDRDGRLYGYTF TGTGCCACCAGCAGAGATCGGGACGGTAGACTATATGGCTACACCTTC
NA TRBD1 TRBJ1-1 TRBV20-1 CSARDRGLGTEAFF TGCAGTGCTAGGGACAGGGGGCTTGGCACTGAAGCTTTCTTT
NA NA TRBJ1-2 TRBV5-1 CASSFSGTEVVNYGYTF TGCGCCAGCAGCTTTAGCGGCACGGAGGTCGTTAACTATGGCTACACCTTC
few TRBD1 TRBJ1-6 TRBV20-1 CSAAQIEGARSPLHF TGCAGTGCTGCGCAAATTGAGGGGGCACGGTCACCCCTCCACTTT
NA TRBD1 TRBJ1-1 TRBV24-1 CATRPGQGARTEAFF TGTGCCACCAGACCGGGACAGGGGGCTCGCACTGAAGCTTTCTTT
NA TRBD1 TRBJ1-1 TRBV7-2 CASSLAPGTGSEAFF TGTGCCAGCAGCTTAGCGCCTGGGACAGGGAGTGAAGCTTTCTTT
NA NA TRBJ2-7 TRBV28 CASSLPPSEQYF TGTGCCAGCAGTTTACCTCCTTCCGAGCAGTACTTC
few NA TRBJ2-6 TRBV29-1 CSVQLTRSGANVLTF TGCAGCGTACAACTTACCCGCTCTGGGGCCAACGTCCTGACTTTC
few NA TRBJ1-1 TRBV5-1 CASSFNRDGTEAFF TGCGCCAGCAGCTTTAACAGGGATGGCACTGAAGCTTTCTTT
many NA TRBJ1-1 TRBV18 CASSYTTGNTEAFF TGTGCCAGCTCATACACTACAGGGAACACTGAAGCTTTCTTT
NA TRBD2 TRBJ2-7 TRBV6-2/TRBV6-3 CASSYSAGTSHSYEQYF TGTGCCAGCAGTTACTCCGCAGGGACTAGCCATTCCTACGAGCAGTACTTC
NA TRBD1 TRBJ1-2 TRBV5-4 CASSRNTGQGNYGYTF TGTGCCAGCAGCCGGAATACGGGACAGGGGAACTATGGCTACACCTTC
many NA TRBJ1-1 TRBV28 CASRPGGDTEAFF TGTGCCAGCCGTCCCGGCGGGGACACTGAAGCTTTCTTT
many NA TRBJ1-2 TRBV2 CASSVVPYYGYTF TGTGCCAGCAGTGTTGTACCCTACTATGGCTACACCTTC
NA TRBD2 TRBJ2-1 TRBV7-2 CASSFSGRTHGSYNEQFF TGTGCCAGCAGCTTTAGCGGGAGGACACATGGCTCCTACAATGAGCAGTTCTTC
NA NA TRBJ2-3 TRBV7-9 CASSLGRDTQYF TGTGCCAGCAGTTTGGGGAGAGATACGCAGTATTTT
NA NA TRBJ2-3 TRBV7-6 CASSFRKAFVASDTQYF TGTGCCAGCAGCTTTAGGAAGGCATTTGTCGCATCAGATACGCAGTATTTT
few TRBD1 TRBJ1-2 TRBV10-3 CAISGTGDGGYTF TGTGCCATCAGCGGGACAGGGGATGGCGGCTACACCTTC
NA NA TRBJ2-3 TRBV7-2 CASSWGLTDTQYF TGTGCCAGCAGCTGGGGCCTCACAGATACGCAGTATTTT
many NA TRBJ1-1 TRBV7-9 CASSLVREDTEAFF TGTGCCAGCAGCTTAGTCAGGGAGGACACTGAAGCTTTCTTT
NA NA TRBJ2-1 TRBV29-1 CSVDLNLKTSGEQFF TGCAGCGTTGACCTGAACCTGAAGACTAGTGGTGAGCAGTTCTTC
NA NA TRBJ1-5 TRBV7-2 CASSPRGSYSNQPQHF TGTGCCAGCAGCCCGAGGGGATCTTATAGCAATCAGCCCCAGCATTTT
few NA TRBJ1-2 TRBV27 CASSISPGANYGYTF TGTGCCAGCAGTATTTCCCCCGGGGCTAACTATGGCTACACCTTC
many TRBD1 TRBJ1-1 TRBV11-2 CASSAHDRGGTEAFF TGTGCCAGCAGCGCCCACGACAGGGGAGGTACTGAAGCTTTCTTT
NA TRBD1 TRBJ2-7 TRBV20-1 CSAFPAAGTGYGEQYF TGCAGTGCTTTCCCCGCAGCCGGGACAGGGTACGGGGAGCAGTACTTC
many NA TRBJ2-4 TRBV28 CASTRSGAENIQYF TGTGCCAGCACCCGTTCAGGGGCGGAAAACATTCAGTACTTC
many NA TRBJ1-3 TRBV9 CASSVDPDTLSGNTIYF TGTGCCAGCAGCGTAGATCCGGACACTCTTTCTGGAAACACCATATATTTT
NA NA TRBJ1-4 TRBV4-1 CASSQDKAGSNEKLFF TGCGCCAGCAGCCAAGATAAGGCAGGCTCTAATGAAAAACTGTTTTTT
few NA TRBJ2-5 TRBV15 CATSRLADVGIETQYF TGTGCCACCAGCAGACTCGCAGACGTGGGAATAGAGACCCAGTACTTC
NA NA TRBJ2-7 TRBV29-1 CSARASTSYEQYF TGCAGCGCCCGTGCCTCAACTTCCTACGAGCAGTACTTC